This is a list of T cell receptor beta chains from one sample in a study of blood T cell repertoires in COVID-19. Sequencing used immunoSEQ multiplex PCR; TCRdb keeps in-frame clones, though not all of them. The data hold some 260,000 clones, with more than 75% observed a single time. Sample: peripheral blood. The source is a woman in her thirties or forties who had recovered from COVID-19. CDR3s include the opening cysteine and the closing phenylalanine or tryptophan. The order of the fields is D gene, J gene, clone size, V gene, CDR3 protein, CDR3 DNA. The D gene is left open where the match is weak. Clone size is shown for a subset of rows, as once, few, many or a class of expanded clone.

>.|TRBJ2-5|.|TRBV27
CASSPLGVVETQYF
TGTGCCAGCAGTCCCCTAGGGGTAGTGGAGACCCAGTACTTC
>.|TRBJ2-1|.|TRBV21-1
CASSKGGRGTGGPSSYNEQFF
TGTGCCAGCAGCAAAGGTGGTCGGGGGACAGGGGGACCCAGCTCCTACAATGAGCAGTTCTTC
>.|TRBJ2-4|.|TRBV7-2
CASSLASGENIQYF
TGTGCCAGCAGCTTAGCTAGCGGAGAAAACATTCAGTACTTC
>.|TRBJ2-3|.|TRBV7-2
CASSLAPAGGGGDTQYF
TGTGCCAGCAGCTTAGCGCCCGCGGGTGGGGGCGGAGATACGCAGTATTTT
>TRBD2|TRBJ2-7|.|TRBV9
CASSPTGTSPTPEQYF
TGTGCCAGCAGCCCCACCGGGACTAGCCCCACCCCCGAGCAGTACTTC
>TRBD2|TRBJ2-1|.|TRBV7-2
CASSLAGRTGNEQFF
TGTGCCAGCAGCCTAGCGGGGCGGACCGGCAATGAGCAGTTCTTC
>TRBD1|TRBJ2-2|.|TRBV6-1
CASGTGGYTGELFF
TGTGCCAGCGGGACAGGGGGTTATACCGGGGAGCTGTTTTTT
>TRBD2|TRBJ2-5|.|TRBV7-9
CASSLTAGGVETQYF
TGTGCCAGCAGCTTAACGGCGGGAGGAGTGGAGACCCAGTACTTC
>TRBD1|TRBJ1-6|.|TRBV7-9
CASSWVTGRPLHF
TGTGCCAGCAGCTGGGTGACAGGGAGGCCCCTCCACTTT
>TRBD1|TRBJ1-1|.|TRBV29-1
CSVEGQGATEAFF
TGCAGCGTTGAAGGACAGGGGGCGACTGAAGCTTTCTTT
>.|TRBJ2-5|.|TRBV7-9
CASSLAPRQETQYF
TGTGCCAGCAGCTTAGCCCCTAGGCAAGAGACCCAGTACTTC
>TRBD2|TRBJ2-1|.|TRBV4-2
CASSPRGVQQYNEQFF
TGTGCCAGCAGCCCCCGGGGGGTCCAGCAATACAATGAGCAGTTCTTC
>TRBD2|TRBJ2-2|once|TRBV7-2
CASSPGGAKPGELFF
TGTGCCAGCAGCCCCGGGGGGGCCAAGCCCGGGGAGCTGTTTTTT
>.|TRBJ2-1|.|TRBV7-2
CASSSGTPLYNEQFF
TGTGCCAGCAGCTCGGGGACACCCCTCTACAATGAGCAGTTCTTC
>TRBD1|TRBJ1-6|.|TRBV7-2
CASSLDGQGDSPLHF
TGTGCCAGCAGCCTGGACGGACAGGGTGATTCACCCCTCCACTTT
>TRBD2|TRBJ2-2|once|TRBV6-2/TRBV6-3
CASSSGLAGPNTGELFF
TGTGCCAGCAGCTCCGGACTAGCGGGGCCCAACACCGGGGAGCTGTTTTTT
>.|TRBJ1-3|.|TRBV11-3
CASSPPRQSGNWDTIYF
TGTGCCAGCAGCCCCCCTCGGCAGTCAGGGAACTGGGACACCATATATTTT
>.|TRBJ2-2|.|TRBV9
CASSDRDSPNTGELFF
TGTGCCAGCAGCGACCGGGACTCGCCGAACACCGGGGAGCTGTTTTTT
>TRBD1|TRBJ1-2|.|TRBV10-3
CAISGRDREEGGYTF
TGTGCCATCAGTGGCCGGGACAGGGAAGAAGGCGGCTACACCTTC
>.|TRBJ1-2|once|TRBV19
CASSIGGAGSFGYTF
TGTGCCAGTAGTATCGGTGGGGCAGGGTCGTTTGGCTACACCTTC
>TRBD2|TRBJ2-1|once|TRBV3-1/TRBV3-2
CASSQGLLRASGSQPFF
TGTGCCAGCAGCCAAGGGTTGTTGAGGGCTAGCGGGAGCCAACCGTTCTTC
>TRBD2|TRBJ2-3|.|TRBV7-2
CASSLTGGRSDTQYF
TGTGCCAGCAGCTTGACGGGAGGGCGCAGTGATACGCAGTATTTT
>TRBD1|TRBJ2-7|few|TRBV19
CASRLRLTGPYEQYF
TGTGCCAGTAGGTTGAGGTTGACAGGGCCCTACGAGCAGTACTTC
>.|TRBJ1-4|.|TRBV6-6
CASSYVGRAGEKLFF
TGTGCCAGCAGTTACGTCGGCAGGGCGGGAGAAAAACTGTTTTTT
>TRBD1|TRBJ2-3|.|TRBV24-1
CATSDLAGGAADTQYF
TGTGCCACCAGTGATTTGGCAGGGGGCGCAGCGGATACGCAGTATTTT
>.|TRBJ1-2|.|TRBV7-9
CASSPSLANYGYTF
TGTGCCAGCAGCCCATCGTTAGCTAACTATGGCTACACCTTC